The 20 T cell receptor beta chains presented below share a single source sample, sequenced in a study of beta chain features in type 1 diabetes. Broader study findings: A moderate, significant TCRB CDR3 shortening appeared in type 1 diabetes across four CD4+ subsets.

No antigens are known for them. The isolated RNA, all of it, was reverse transcribed, so expressed TCRB transcripts were what got sequenced. Sequencing used immunoSEQ multiplex PCR; TCRdb keeps in-frame clones, though not all of them. The repertoire holds about 700,000 clones, with 13% as singletons. The sequenced sample was naive CD4+ T cells from blood. These receptor sequences come from a man aged 18 to 30 with type 1 diabetes.

In its sample, this clone was seen a few times. This sequence joins TRBV10-3 and TRBJ2-1; the match to TRBD2 covers 10 bases. The CDR3 consists of 12 residues. The V and J ends lost 8 bases and 8 bases, in that order; junction bases with no gene match: 3. CDR1 and CDR2 (germline): ENHRY, SYGVKD. CDR3 residues: CAIGTSVHEQFF. CDR3 nucleotides: TGTGCCATCGGGACTAGCGTACATGAGCAGTTCTTC.

This clone was detected a few times. This chain uses TRBV7-9 with TRBJ1-2; D unresolved. This CDR3 contains 14 residues. V lost 4 bases and J 8 bases, leaving 17 bases between the germline ends. Germline values: CDR1 SEHNR, CDR2 FQNEAQ (reference sequence). The CDR3 DNA is TGTGCCAGCAGCTCCTTACGCTCAATAGCCGGCTACACCTTC. It translates to CASSSLRSIAGYTF.

The table lists this clone with a few counts. This rearrangement joins TRBV4-1 to TRBJ2-7; TRBD2 aligns across 9 bases. The junction had 12 bases not matched to a gene; V was cut back by 0 bases and J by 3 bases. CDR1 is MGHRA and CDR2 is YSYEKL in the germline V gene. The CDR3 sequence is 18 residues long. The CDR3 bases are TGCGCCAGCAGCCAAGATCCATTCGGAGCGGGGGGCTTCTACGAGCAGTACTTC. As protein: CASSQDPFGAGGFYEQYF.

The V gene is TRBV19, the J gene TRBJ2-7; D remains ambiguous. This CDR3 has 14 residues. The V gene's germline CDR1 is LNHDA and CDR2 SQIVND (reference sequence). The germline V and J ends were trimmed by 5 bases and 12 bases, with 23 bases remaining between them. The CDR3 DNA sequence: TGTGCCAGTAGTCCCAAAGGGCCACCTACGAGTTTGTACTTC. Its translation is CASSPKGPPTSLYF.

V gene TRBV30 combines with J gene TRBJ1-1, with D unclear. CDR1 is GTSNPN, CDR2 SVGIG, per germline (reference sequence). The V and J ends lost 4 bases and 1 base respectively, with 7 bases between them. CDR3 length: 12 amino acids. The CDR3 reads CAWTGSNTEAFF. CDR3 DNA: TGTGCCTGGACCGGGTCGAACACTGAAGCTTTCTTT.

The chain joins TRBV28 to TRBJ1-2; D is uncertain. The CDR3 length is 12 residues. Germline CDR1 reads MDHEN; CDR2 reads SYDVKM. Trimming left V 9 bases short and J 1 base short, with 9 bases between. CDR3 sequence: CASRGFNYGYTF. The CDR3 region has the DNA TGTGCCAGTAGAGGTTTTAACTATGGCTACACCTTC.

The table lists this clone with a few counts. V usage is TRBV7-3 and J usage is TRBJ2-3; D might be TRBD1 or TRBD2, each matching 5 bases. V was trimmed by 3 bases and J by 4 bases, leaving 14 bases between them. Germline V gene data show CDR1 as SGHTA and CDR2 as FQGTGA. This CDR3 is built from 15 residues. CDR3 nucleotide sequence: TGTGCCAGCAGCTTGGGGCAGGGACGGGCAGATACGCAGTATTTT. As protein: CASSLGQGRADTQYF.

The chain recombines TRBV13 with TRBJ2-7, with unresolved D. This CDR3 region has 16 residues. The V end was cut by 4 bases, the J end by 0 bases, with 16 bases between. CDR1 and CDR2 (germline): PRHDT, FYEKMQ (reference sequence). The CDR3 sequence is CASSSRQKLSSYEQYF. The CDR3 DNA follows: TGTGCCAGCAGCTCCCGACAAAAGCTAAGCTCCTACGAGCAGTACTTC. Filled out from reference TRBV13 and TRBJ2-7, the complete variable domain reads AAGVIQSPRHLIKEKRETATLKCYPIPRHDTVYWYQQGPGQDPQFLISFYEKMQSDKGSIPDRFSAQQFSDYHSELNMSSLELGDSALYFCASSSRQKLSSYEQYFGPGTRLTVT.

The sample holds a few counts of this clone. CDR3 loop: CASSPPYGGPNPQHF. CDR3 sequence (DNA): TGTGCCAGCTCACCACCGTACGGGGGACCTAACCCCCAGCATTTT. J is TRBJ1-5 and V is TRBV18; tentatively, D is TRBD1 (5 bases). V was cut by 0 bases and J by 10 bases, with 16 bases left in between. Germline lookup yields CDR1 KGHSH and CDR2 LQKENI. This CDR3 region has 15 residues.

The table lists this clone with a few counts. The chain links TRBV15 to TRBJ1-2; D is possibly TRBD1 (6 bases). Germline CDR1 LNHNV, CDR2 YYDKDF (reference sequence). The CDR3 runs 14 residues. V lost 0 bases, J lost 5 bases, and 10 bases lay in between. CDR3 sequence: CATSRDRTDYGYTF. CDR3 bases: TGTGCCACCAGCAGAGATAGGACAGATTATGGCTACACCTTC.

This sequence joins TRBV7-3 and TRBJ2-7; TRBD1 aligns across 8 bases. The germline V gene encodes CDR1 SGHTA and CDR2 FQGTGA. This CDR3 has 13 amino acids. J was trimmed by 2 bases and V by 5 bases; bases with no gene match: 2. CDR3 sequence: CASSPTGAYEQYF. CDR3 nucleotides: TGTGCCAGCAGCCCGACAGGGGCCTACGAGCAGTACTTC. Full variable domain (remainder filled in from reference TRBV7-3 and TRBJ2-7): GAGVSQTPSNKVTEKGKYVELRCDPISGHTALYWYRQSLGQGPEFLIYFQGTGAADDSGLPNDRFFAVRPEGSVSTLKIQRTERGDSAVYLCASSPTGAYEQYFGPGTRLTVT.

The V and J genes are TRBV6-5 and TRBJ2-1, with D hard to call. V shed 0 bases and J shed 3 bases, with 9 bases lying between them. Per the germline V gene, CDR1 is MNHEY and CDR2 is SVGAGI. There are 15 residues in the CDR3. CDR3 DNA sequence: TGTGCCAGCAGTTACTCTTCTAGATACTACAATGAGCAGTTCTTC. Translating it yields CASSYSSRYYNEQFF.

The chain carries TRBV6-1 and TRBJ2-7, with 8 positions matching TRBD2. The CDR3 has 15 amino acids. Trimming cost V 1 base and J 2 bases; bases outside gene matches: 4. Per the germline V gene, CDR1 is MNHNS and CDR2 is SASEGT. The CDR3 region has the DNA TGTGCCAGCAGTGAAGTAGGCGGGGGGCCCTACGAGCAGTACTTC. Protein: CASSEVGGGPYEQYF.

The chain carries TRBV9 and TRBJ2-1; no firm D call. Trimming cost V 0 bases and J 0 bases, with 10 bases left between them. CDR1 is SGDLS and CDR2 is YYNGEE in the germline V gene. The CDR3 is 16 residues long. The CDR3, as DNA: TGTGCCAGCAGCGTAGACGGGTCCAGCTCCTACAATGAGCAGTTCTTC. The encoded protein is CASSVDGSSSYNEQFF.

This clone appeared a few times. This chain joins TRBV29-1 and TRBJ1-3; tentatively, D is TRBD1 (6 bases). CDR1 SQVTM and CDR2 ANQGSEA come from the germline V gene. The ends were cut back, 7 bases at V and 3 bases at J, with 13 bases in the middle. The CDR3 contains 13 residues. CDR3 sequence reads: CSGLTGNGNTIYF. CDR3 in DNA: TGCAGCGGGCTCACAGGGAATGGAAACACCATATATTTT.

This clone was recorded a few times. The chain links TRBV7-2 to TRBJ1-2; weak D call: TRBD1 (6 bases). CDR3 size: 16 residues. Trimming shortened V by 1 base and J by 0 bases, and 12 bases separated the two germline ends. Germline CDR1 SGHTA, CDR2 FQGNSA. CDR3 in amino acids: CASSLGDTASNYGYTF. In DNA, the CDR3 is TGTGCCAGCAGCTTAGGGGACACAGCCTCTAACTATGGCTACACCTTC.

This chain uses TRBV11-1 with TRBJ2-6, with D possibly TRBD1 on 6 matching bases. CDR3 length: 15 residues. V gave up 5 bases and J gave up 0 bases, with 8 bases separating them. CDR1 and CDR2 from the germline V gene are SGHAT and FQDESV (reference sequence). This CDR3 reads CASSKDSSGANVLTF. The CDR3 DNA sequence: TGTGCCAGCAGCAAGGACAGCTCTGGGGCCAACGTCCTGACTTTC.

The chain is built from TRBV7-3 and TRBJ1-6; D not resolved. Trimming cost V 0 bases and J 8 bases, with 5 bases left between them. Germline V gene lookup returns CDR1 SGHTA and CDR2 FQGTGA. The CDR3 has 13 residues. CDR3 amino acids: CASSLTADSPLHF. The DNA of the CDR3 is TGTGCCAGCAGCTTAACGGCAGATTCACCCCTCCACTTT.

The chain couples TRBV29-1 to TRBJ2-7, with 7 bases fitting TRBD2. Trimming took 2 bases from V and 2 from J; bases not matched to a gene: 9. The CDR3 covers 15 residues. Germline V gene lookup returns CDR1 SQVTM and CDR2 ANQGSEA. The CDR3 bases are TGCAGCGTTGAATATCCAGCGGGGCCTACCTACGAGCAGTACTTC. Translation gives CSVEYPAGPTYEQYF.

This clone has more than one count but fewer than ten. This chain uses TRBV9 with TRBJ2-7; 8 bases are shared with TRBD1. Germline loops: CDR1 SGDLS, CDR2 YYNGEE. The J segment lost 3 bases and the V segment lost 4 bases, leaving 15 bases of the junction unmatched. This CDR3 comprises 17 residues. CDR3 amino acids: CASSPGAGGARFYEQYF. The CDR3, as DNA: TGTGCCAGCAGCCCTGGAGCAGGGGGCGCCAGGTTCTACGAGCAGTACTTC.